One and the same sample provided the 4 T cell receptor beta chains below, sequenced in a study of cytomegalovirus exposure and HLA in healthy donors. A multiplex PCR was run with 60 Vbeta primers and 13 Jbeta primers. Only in-frame clones appear in the TCRdb table, and some are missing; sequencing was by immunoSEQ multiplex PCR. The repertoire includes 70,000 to 90,000 clones, 72% of them detected once, and roughly 4.4% sits in the top ten. What was sequenced was PBMCs. The receptors come from a man between 60 and 75 years old in good health and CMV-seropositive.

About this clone itself: The germline gene is not matched at one end of the junction; a read error may be the cause. The chain recombines TRBV7-9 with TRBJ2-3; D might be TRBD2 (7 bases). The germline gives CDR1 SEHNR, CDR2 FQNEAQ (reference sequence). The CDR3 contains 16 residues. The CDR3 nucleotides read TGTTCCAGCGGCAGAAGGGGGGGGCTTAGCACAGATACGCAGTATTTT. Translated, it gives CSSGRRGGLSTDTQYF.

Comment on this clone: Mismatch with germline at one junction end may stem from a read error. The chain is built from TRBV28 and TRBJ1-1; 7 nucleotides match TRBD1. In germline, CDR1 is MDHEN, CDR2 SYDVKM. This CDR3 spans 11 amino acids. The CDR3: CASSRPRGVVF. The CDR3 DNA reads as TGTGCCAGCAGCCGCCCCAGGGGGGTTGTCTTT.

The V call is TRBV6-6, the J call TRBJ2-5; D is perhaps TRBD1 (6 bases). Germline lookup yields CDR1 MNHNY and CDR2 SVGAGI (reference sequence). V lost 8 bases, J lost 1 base, and 8 bases lay in between. The length of the CDR3 is 12 residues. The CDR3 spells CASSRGQETQYF. CDR3 nucleotides: TGTGCCAGCTCCAGGGGCCAAGAGACCCAGTACTTC.

This clone has a handful of counts. The genes are TRBV10-1 and TRBJ2-7, with 12 bases fitting TRBD1. The germline V gene encodes CDR1 WNHNN and CDR2 SYGVQD (reference sequence). This CDR3 comprises 14 residues. The trim removed 6 bases at V and 6 bases at J, leaving 6 bases unmatched. CDR3: CASSPGTGGIEQYF. The CDR3 DNA is TGCGCCAGCAGCCCCGGGACAGGGGGCATCGAGCAGTACTTC.